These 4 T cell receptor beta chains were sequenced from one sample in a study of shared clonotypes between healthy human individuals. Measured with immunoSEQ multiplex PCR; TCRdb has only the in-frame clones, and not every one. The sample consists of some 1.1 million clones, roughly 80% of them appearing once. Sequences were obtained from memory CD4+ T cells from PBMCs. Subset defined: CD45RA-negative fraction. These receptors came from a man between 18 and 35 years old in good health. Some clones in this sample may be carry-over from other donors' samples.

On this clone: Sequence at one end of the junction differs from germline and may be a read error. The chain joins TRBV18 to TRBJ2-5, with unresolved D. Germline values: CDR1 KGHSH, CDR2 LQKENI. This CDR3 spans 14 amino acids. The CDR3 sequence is CASSPQGYQEAQYF. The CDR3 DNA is TGTGCCAGCTCACCACAGGGTTATCAAGAGGCCCAGTACTTC.

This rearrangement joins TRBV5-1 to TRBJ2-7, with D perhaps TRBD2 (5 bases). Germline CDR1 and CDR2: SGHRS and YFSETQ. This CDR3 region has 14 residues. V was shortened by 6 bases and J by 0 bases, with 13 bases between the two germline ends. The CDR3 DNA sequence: TGCGCCAGCACCTTAACCGGGGTCTCCTACGAGCAGTACTTC. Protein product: CASTLTGVSYEQYF.

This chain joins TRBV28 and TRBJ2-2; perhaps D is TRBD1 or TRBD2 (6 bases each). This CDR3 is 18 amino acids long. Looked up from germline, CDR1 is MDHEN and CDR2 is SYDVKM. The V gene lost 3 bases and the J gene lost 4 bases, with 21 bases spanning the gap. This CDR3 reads CASSFRKDSGGGTGELFF. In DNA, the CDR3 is TGTGCCAGCAGTTTTAGAAAGGACTCCGGGGGCGGCACCGGGGAGCTGTTTTTT. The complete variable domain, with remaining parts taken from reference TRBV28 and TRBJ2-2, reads DVKVTQSSRYLVKRTGEKVFLECVQDMDHENMFWYRQDPGLGLRLIYFSYDVKMKEKGDIPEGYSVSREKKERFSLILESASTNQTSMYLCASSFRKDSGGGTGELFFGEGSRLTVL.

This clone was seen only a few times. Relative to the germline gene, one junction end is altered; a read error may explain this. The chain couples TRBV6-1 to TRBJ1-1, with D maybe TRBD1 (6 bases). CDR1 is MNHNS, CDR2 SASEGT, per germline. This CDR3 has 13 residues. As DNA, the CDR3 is TGTGCCAGCAGTGAAACAGGGAACAATGAAGCTTTCTTT. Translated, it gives CASSETGNNEAFF.